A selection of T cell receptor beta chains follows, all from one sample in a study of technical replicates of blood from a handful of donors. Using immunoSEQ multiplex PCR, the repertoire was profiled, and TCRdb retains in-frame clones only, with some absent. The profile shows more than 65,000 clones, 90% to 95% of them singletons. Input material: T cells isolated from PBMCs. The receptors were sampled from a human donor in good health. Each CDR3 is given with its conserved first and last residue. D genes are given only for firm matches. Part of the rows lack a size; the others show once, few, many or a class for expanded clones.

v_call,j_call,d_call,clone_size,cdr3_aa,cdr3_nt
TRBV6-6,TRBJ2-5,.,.,CASSYGPSGQETQYF,TGTGCCAGCAGTTACGGGCCGTCTGGGCAAGAGACCCAGTACTTC
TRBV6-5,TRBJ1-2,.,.,CASSRQETYGYTF,TGTGCCAGCAGTAGACAGGAGACCTATGGCTACACCTTC
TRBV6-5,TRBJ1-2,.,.,CASSNGYGSQGYTF,TGTGCCAGCAGTAATGGGTACGGGTCGCAAGGATACACCTTC
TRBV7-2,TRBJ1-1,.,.,CASSLAELQYTEAFF,TGTGCCAGCAGCTTAGCGGAACTACAATACACTGAAGCTTTCTTT
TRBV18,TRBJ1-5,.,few,CASSPDRFNEPQHF,TGTGCCAGCTCACCAGACAGGTTTAATGAGCCCCAGCATTTT
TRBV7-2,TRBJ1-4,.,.,CASSLALGGWEKLFF,TGTGCCAGCAGCTTAGCGCTGGGAGGGTGGGAAAAACTGTTTTTT
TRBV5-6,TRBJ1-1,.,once,CASSLRGTTEAFF,TGTGCCAGCAGCTTGAGGGGTACCACTGAAGCTTTCTTT
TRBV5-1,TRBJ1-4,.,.,CASSLYSTTNEKLFF,TGCGCCAGCAGCCTATACAGCACAACTAATGAAAAACTGTTTTTT
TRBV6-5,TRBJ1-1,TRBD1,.,CASSYRQGRTEAFF,TGTGCCAGCAGTTACAGACAGGGCCGGACTGAAGCTTTCTTT
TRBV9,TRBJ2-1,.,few,CASSVRRGEQFF,TGTGCCAGCAGCGTAAGGCGGGGCGAGCAGTTCTTC
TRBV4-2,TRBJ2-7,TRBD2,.,CASSQSGTSGYEQYF,TGTGCCAGCAGCCAGTCCGGGACTAGCGGATACGAGCAGTACTTC
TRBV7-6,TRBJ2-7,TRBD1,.,CASSLNRGTNEQYF,TGTGCCAGCAGCCTCAACAGGGGGACGAACGAGCAGTACTTC
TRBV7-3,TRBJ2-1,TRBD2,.,CASSLRAGAHEQFF,TGTGCCAGCAGCTTAAGGGCGGGAGCGCATGAGCAGTTCTTC
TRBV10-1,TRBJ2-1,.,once,CASSERANPRDEQFF,TGCGCCAGCAGTGAGAGAGCGAACCCCCGGGATGAGCAGTTCTTC
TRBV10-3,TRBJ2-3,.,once,CAISESNGISTDTQYF,TGTGCCATCAGTGAGTCTAACGGGATTAGCACAGATACGCAGTATTTT
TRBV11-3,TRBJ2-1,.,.,CASSSLPESAHEQFF,TGTGCCAGCAGCTCGCTTCCGGAAAGCGCTCATGAGCAGTTCTTC
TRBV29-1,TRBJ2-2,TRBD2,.,CSVAWGLAGLRNTGELFF,TGCAGCGTTGCCTGGGGACTAGCGGGACTGCGGAACACCGGGGAGCTGTTTTTT
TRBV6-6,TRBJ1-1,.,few,CASSYARGNEAFF,TGTGCCAGCAGTTACGCTCGAGGGAACGAAGCTTTCTTT
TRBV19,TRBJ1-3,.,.,CASRTGDYSGNTIYF,TGTGCCAGTAGAACGGGGGACTACTCTGGAAACACCATATATTTT
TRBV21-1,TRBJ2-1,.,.,CASSKDHRFEQFF,TGTGCCAGCAGCAAAGACCACCGGTTTGAACAGTTCTTC
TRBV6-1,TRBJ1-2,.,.,CASSGTDKGLHGYTF,TGTGCCAGCAGTGGGACAGACAAAGGTCTTCATGGCTACACCTTC
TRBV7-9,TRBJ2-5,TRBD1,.,CASSETGGSETQYF,TGTGCCAGCAGCGAAACAGGGGGCTCGGAGACCCAGTACTTC
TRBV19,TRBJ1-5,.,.,CASSISRLEGLYNNQPQHF,TGTGCCAGTAGTATATCCCGCCTGGAGGGGCTTTATAACAATCAGCCCCAGCATTTT
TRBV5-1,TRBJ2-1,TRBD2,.,CASSLGLAGKNEQFF,TGCGCCAGCAGCTTGGGACTAGCGGGAAAGAATGAGCAGTTCTTC
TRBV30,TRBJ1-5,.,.,CAWSGLGGQPQHF,TGTGCCTGGAGTGGTCTGGGAGGCCAGCCCCAGCATTTT
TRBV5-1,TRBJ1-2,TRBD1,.,CASSPGTGGFHGYTF,TGCGCCAGCAGCCCCGGGACAGGGGGATTCCATGGCTACACCTTC
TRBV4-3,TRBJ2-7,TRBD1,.,CASSQVTGQGYEQYF,TGCGCCAGCAGCCAAGTTACGGGACAGGGATACGAGCAGTACTTC
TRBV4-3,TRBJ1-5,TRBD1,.,CASSQRRQGALPQHF,TGCGCCAGCAGCCAAAGGAGACAGGGGGCCCTGCCCCAGCATTTT
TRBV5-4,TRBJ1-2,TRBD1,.,CASSLETGLWGYTF,TGTGCCAGCAGCTTAGAGACAGGGTTGTGGGGCTACACCTTC
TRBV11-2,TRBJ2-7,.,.,CASSSLGGGAYEQYF,TGTGCCAGCAGCTCCCTGGGAGGGGGAGCCTACGAGCAGTACTTC
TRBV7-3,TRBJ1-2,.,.,CASKGEGSLYGYTF,TGTGCCAGCAAGGGGGAGGGCTCCCTATATGGCTACACCTTC
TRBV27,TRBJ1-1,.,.,CASSLYPNTEAFF,TGTGCCAGCAGCCTATACCCGAACACTGAAGCTTTCTTT
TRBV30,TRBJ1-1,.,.,CAWNFFTEAFF,TGTGCCTGGAACTTCTTCACTGAAGCTTTCTTT
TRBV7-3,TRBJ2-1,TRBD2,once,CASSSAGGHNEQFF,TGTGCCAGCAGCTCAGCGGGAGGACACAATGAGCAGTTCTTC
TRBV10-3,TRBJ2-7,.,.,CAISVGADGGSYEQYF,TGTGCCATCAGTGTCGGTGCCGACGGCGGATCCTACGAGCAGTACTTC
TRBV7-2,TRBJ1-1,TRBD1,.,CASSSQGDTEAFF,TGTGCCAGCAGCTCACAGGGGGACACTGAAGCTTTCTTT
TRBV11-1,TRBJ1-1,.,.,CASSSTGLTEAFF,TGTGCCAGCAGCTCAACAGGGCTCACTGAAGCTTTCTTT